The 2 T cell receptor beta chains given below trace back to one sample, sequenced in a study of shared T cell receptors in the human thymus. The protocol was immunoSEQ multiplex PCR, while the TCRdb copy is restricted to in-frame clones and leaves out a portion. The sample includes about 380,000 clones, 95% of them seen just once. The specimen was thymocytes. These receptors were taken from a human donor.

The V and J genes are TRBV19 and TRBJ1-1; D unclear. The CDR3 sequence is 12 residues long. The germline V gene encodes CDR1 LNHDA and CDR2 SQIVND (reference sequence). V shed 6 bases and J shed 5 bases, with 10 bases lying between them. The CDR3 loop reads CASSLDETEAFF. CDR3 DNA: TGTGCCAGTAGCCTAGACGAGACTGAAGCTTTCTTT. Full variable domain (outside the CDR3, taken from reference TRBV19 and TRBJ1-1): DGGITQSPKYLFRKEGQNVTLSCEQNLNHDAMYWYRQDPGQGLRLIYYSQIVNDFQKGDIAEGYSVSREKKESFPLTVTSAQKNPTAFYLCASSLDETEAFFGQGTRLTVV.

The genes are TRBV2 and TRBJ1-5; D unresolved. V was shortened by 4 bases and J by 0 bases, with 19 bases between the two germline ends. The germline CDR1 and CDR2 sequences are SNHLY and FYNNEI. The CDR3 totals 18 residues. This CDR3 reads CASSVLVPGTYSNQPQHF. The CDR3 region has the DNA TGTGCCAGCAGTGTACTTGTCCCGGGCACTTATAGCAATCAGCCCCAGCATTTT. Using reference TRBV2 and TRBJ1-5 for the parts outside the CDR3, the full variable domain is EPEVTQTPSHQVTQMGQEVILRCVPISNHLYFYWYRQILGQKVEFLVSFYNNEISEKSEIFDDQFSVERPDGSNFTLKIRSTKLEDSAMYFCASSVLVPGTYSNQPQHFGDGTRLSIL.